The clone carrying this T cell receptor (beta chain) occurred a few times. This specimen comes from a study of blood T cells in healthy people across ages. Trimming pared 2 bases from V and 0 bases from J, leaving 8 bases between. The CDR3 is 14 residues long. The germline V gene has CDR1 SGDLS and CDR2 YYNGEE. All donors came from Russia, were Caucasian and healthy, and spanned ages roughly 6 to 100. The authors ran a second PCR of roughly 7 to 11 cycles using a sample-barcoded 5' primer and a J-beta primer mix. One entry per CDR3 protein, called by TCRdb with MiXCR from the 5' RACE reads. The sample lists 600,000 to 800,000 distinct CDR3 sequences, 20% to 25% occurring once.

The sequencing sample was made of blood. The clonotype originates from a man aged 65 to 85 in good health. J is TRBJ2-5 and V is TRBV9; possible D gene TRBD1, 6 bases. This CDR3 is CASSVWDNQETQYF. CDR3 coding DNA: TGTGCCAGCAGCGTCTGGGACAACCAAGAGACCCAGTACTTC.